Listed below are T cell receptor beta chains from one sample, sequenced in a study of blood T cell repertoires in COVID-19. Here immunoSEQ multiplex PCR was the method, and the copy in TCRdb shows in-frame clones only, minus some. The data hold about 81,000 clones, with roughly 86% observed a single time. The sequenced sample consisted of peripheral blood. The source of these receptors is a human donor in a cohort sampled during active COVID-19. Each CDR3 is given with its conserved first and last residue. A D gene is named only where the DNA matches it firmly. Rows give clone size only sometimes, using once, few, many, or a class for an expanded clone.

j_call	d_call	clone_size	v_call	cdr3_aa	cdr3_nt
TRBJ2-7	TRBD1	-	TRBV6-1	CASSESGQRSYEQYF	TGTGCCAGCAGTGAATCGGGACAGAGATCCTACGAGCAGTACTTC
TRBJ2-7	TRBD1	-	TRBV29-1	CSTWDSSYEQYF	TGCAGCACCTGGGACAGCTCCTACGAGCAGTACTTC
TRBJ2-3	TRBD1	-	TRBV2	CASTEDRGNTDTQYF	TGTGCGTCAACGGAGGACAGGGGCAACACAGATACGCAGTATTTT
TRBJ2-7	-	-	TRBV14	CASTRDIVGEQYF	TGTGCCAGCACCCGGGACATAGTGGGCGAGCAGTACTTC
TRBJ1-6	-	once	TRBV25-1	CAISAGGYNSPLHF	TGTGCCATTTCGGCGGGGGGCTATAATTCACCCCTCCACTTT
TRBJ2-2	-	-	TRBV7-3	CASSRKGTQPSLNTGELFF	TGTGCCAGCAGCCGAAAGGGGACTCAACCCTCCCTAAACACCGGGGAGCTGTTTTTT
TRBJ2-5	-	few	TRBV9	CASSVSVGGPRGAQYF	TGTGCCAGCAGCGTCTCGGTGGGGGGCCCCAGGGGGGCCCAGTACTTC
TRBJ2-7	TRBD1	once	TRBV5-1	CASRIGQGGEQYF	TGCGCCAGCAGGATAGGACAGGGCGGCGAGCAGTACTTC
TRBJ1-1	-	-	TRBV9	CASSVVSGGTEAFF	TGTGCCAGCAGCGTAGTCTCGGGAGGGACTGAAGCTTTCTTT
TRBJ1-2	-	-	TRBV4-1	CASRDLNRVGYTF	TGCGCCAGCAGAGACCTTAACAGGGTTGGCTACACCTTC
TRBJ1-2	-	-	TRBV5-4	CASSFPGDGYTF	TGTGCCAGCAGCTTTCCAGGGGATGGCTACACCTTC
TRBJ1-2	-	-	TRBV6-1	CASSEATRQAGHGYTF	TGTGCCAGCAGTGAAGCGACCAGACAAGCCGGCCATGGCTACACCTTC
TRBJ2-3	-	few	TRBV7-2	CASQGFTDTQYF	TGTGCCAGCCAGGGGTTCACAGATACGCAGTATTTT
TRBJ1-5	TRBD1	-	TRBV11-2	CASRGPGTGSHQPQHF	TGTGCCAGCAGGGGTCCCGGGACAGGGTCCCATCAGCCCCAGCATTTT
TRBJ1-5	-	-	TRBV4-3	CASSQDLMYSNQPQHF	TGCGCCAGCAGCCAAGATCTTATGTATAGCAATCAGCCCCAGCATTTT
TRBJ2-3	-	-	TRBV7-6	CASSLTGADTQYF	TGTGCCAGCAGCTTGACCGGGGCAGATACGCAGTATTTT
TRBJ1-5	-	-	TRBV11-3	CASSPKRGNQPQHF	TGTGCCAGCAGCCCAAAACGGGGCAATCAGCCCCAGCATTTT
TRBJ2-7	-	-	TRBV6-5	CASTNREIFYEQYF	TGTGCCAGCACCAACCGGGAAATTTTCTACGAGCAGTACTTC
TRBJ2-3	-	-	TRBV6-6	CASTGGAGTDTQYF	TGTGCCAGCACGGGCGGGGCAGGCACAGATACGCAGTATTTT
TRBJ1-1	-	-	TRBV7-2	CASSSLRGTEAFF	TGTGCCAGCAGCTCATTACGGGGCACTGAAGCTTTCTTT
TRBJ2-7	-	-	TRBV11-2	CASSPGGSGSYEQYF	TGTGCCAGCAGCCCCGGTGGTAGCGGTTCCTACGAGCAGTACTTC
TRBJ2-7	-	-	TRBV7-2	CASSSLFEQYF	TGTGCCAGCAGCTCCCTTTTCGAGCAGTACTTC